Sequencing of this TCR beta chain was carried out in a study of T cell repertoires in ileal Crohn's disease. The table came from immunoSEQ multiplex PCR; TCRdb's copy has only in-frame clones and leaves some out. The repertoire includes roughly 62,000 clones, around 90% of them detected once, and around 2.1% sits in the top ten. Deletions cut 5 bases from V and 1 base from J, with 10 bases between. CDR1 and CDR2 (germline): LGHNA, YSLEER. This CDR3 region has 14 residues. The time point denotes: neoterminal ileum biopsy at postoperative endoscopy, about 6 months after surgery. The sample taken for sequencing was ileal tissue. The sequence derives from an adult with Crohn's disease. V and J are TRBV4-3 and TRBJ2-3; tentative D call: TRBD1 (6 bases). The CDR3 nucleotides are TGCGCCAGCAGCTCGGACAGCCGCACAGATACGCAGTATTTT. The encoded protein is CASSSDSRTDTQYF.